The entry below gives a single T cell receptor beta chain sequence along with its context. Its target is not known. The data were obtained in a study of T cells in Graves' hyperthyroidism and ophthalmopathy. Overall study results and limits: Most thyroid clonotypes expanded above 0.001 appeared in blood too.

CDR1 and CDR2 (germline): GTSNPN, SVGIG (reference sequence). The J segment lost 6 bases and the V segment lost 4 bases, leaving 10 bases of the junction unmatched. The CDR3 covers 14 residues. TCR beta CDR3 regions were amplified from RNA transcripts. Primed by the HTBI set, a first-round RT-PCR was run on the TCR CDR3. TCRdb reanalysed the multiplex PCR reads using MiXCR and keeps one entry per CDR3 protein. The profile covers 540,000 or so distinct CDR3 sequences, with more than 45% appearing a single time and about 20% taken by the ten largest. This chain connects TRBV30 to TRBJ2-7, with 9 bases fitting TRBD2. The sample was peripheral blood or thyroid tissue (not recorded which). The TCR was taken from an adult woman with Graves' disease, either hyperthyroidism or ophthalmopathy (not recorded which). The CDR3 nucleotides are TGTGCCTGGAATGTTTTAGCGGGAGTTGGCGAGCAGTACTTC. Translation gives CAWNVLAGVGEQYF.